Following are 25 T cell receptor beta chains from one sample sequenced in a study of CD8+CD57+ T cells in acquired aplastic anemia. CD8+CD57+ cell expansion, shown by flow cytometry, had occurred in the patients selected for sequencing. CDR3 and TCR beta VDJ profiling relied on genomic DNA as the template. TCRdb processed the reads anew with MiXCR; each CDR3 protein has one entry. The table has about 240,000 distinct CDR3 sequences, 45% to 50% seen once; the top ten hold 6.5% to 10%. The material sequenced was sorted CD4+, CD8+, or CD8+CD57+ T cells (not recorded which) from PBMCs. These receptors were obtained from a human donor with aplastic anemia.

As concerns this clonotype: It may be a read error: a sequence one base away is much more abundant. This chain links TRBV12-3 or TRBV12-4 with TRBJ2-1; 7 positions agree with TRBD2. This CDR3 contains 14 residues. CDR3 loop: CAGSFPGGANEQFF. The CDR3 coding sequence is TGTGCCGGCAGTTTCCCGGGGGGTGCCAATGAGCAGTTCTTC.

The genes are TRBV10-1 and TRBJ2-3, with no clear D. The CDR3 sequence is 13 residues long. V was cut by 4 bases and J by 2 bases, with 7 bases left in between. Germline loops: CDR1 WNHNN, CDR2 SYGVQD (reference sequence). CDR3 residues: CASSADYTDTQYF. The CDR3 DNA sequence: TGCGCCAGCAGTGCCGATTACACAGATACGCAGTATTTT.

About this clonotype: One junction end does not reproduce the germline sequence, and a read error may be involved. The rearrangement uses TRBV7-7 and TRBJ2-1; perhaps TRBD2 as D (5 bases). The CDR3 sequence is 15 residues long. CDR1 is SSHAT and CDR2 is FNYEAQ in the germline V gene (reference sequence). CDR3 coding DNA: TGTGCTAGCAGCCTAAACCGGGGCTCCTACAATGAGCAGTTCTTC. Translated, it gives CASSLNRGSYNEQFF.

This clonotype was found many times. This rearrangement joins TRBV9 to TRBJ1-4; D remains unclear. Germline CDR1 and CDR2: SGDLS and YYNGEE. CDR3 length equals 14 residues. V was clipped by 0 bases and J by 0 bases, with 3 bases between them. The CDR3 coding sequence is TGTGCCAGCAGCGTAGGATCAACTAATGAAAAACTGTTTTTT. This gives the protein CASSVGSTNEKLFF.

There are many counts of this clonotype. This rearrangement joins TRBV4-3 to TRBJ2-7, with D possibly TRBD1 on 6 matching bases. This CDR3 contains 14 residues. Trimming pared 3 bases from V and 2 bases from J, leaving 11 bases between. Germline V gene data show CDR1 as LGHNA and CDR2 as YSLEER. The CDR3 sequence is CASSQDSGTYEQYF. The CDR3 nucleotides read TGCGCCAGCAGCCAGGACAGTGGGACCTACGAGCAGTACTTC.

In this sample, this clonotype turned up many times. V is TRBV10-3 and J is TRBJ1-1; no reliable D call. V was pared by 4 bases and J by 6 bases, with 9 bases between. The CDR3 totals 12 residues. Germline V gives CDR1 ENHRY, CDR2 SYGVKD. The CDR3 here is CAISGVVSEAFF. The DNA of the CDR3 is TGTGCCATCAGTGGCGTAGTTTCTGAAGCTTTCTTT.

The J gene is TRBJ2-5, the V gene TRBV9; a weak D match, TRBD1 (5 bases). Germline CDR1 and CDR2: SGDLS and YYNGEE. CDR3 length equals 14 residues. The germline V and J ends were trimmed by 2 bases and 2 bases, with 10 bases remaining between them. The DNA for the CDR3 is TGTGCCAGCAGCGTTAGGGGAACACAAGAGACCCAGTACTTC. It specifies CASSVRGTQETQYF.

The V and J genes are TRBV14 and TRBJ1-1, with D unresolved. V shed 0 bases and J shed 6 bases, with 11 bases lying between them. The length of the CDR3 is 14 residues. Looked up from germline, CDR1 is SGHDN and CDR2 is FVKESK. The DNA of the CDR3 is TGTGCCAGCAGCCAAGAGCGAGGGATGGCTGAAGCTTTCTTT. It encodes CASSQERGMAEAFF.

Worth noting for this clonotype: The CDR3 end shows no conserved phenylalanine or tryptophan, and so a read error is likely. The rearrangement uses TRBV7-2 and TRBJ2-7; 8 bases are a match to TRBD1. The germline V gene has CDR1 SGHTA and CDR2 FQGNSA. The CDR3 is made up of 14 amino acids. V lost 6 bases, J lost 9 bases, and 13 bases stayed unmatched. The CDR3 sequence is CASSPRTGKIGQYS. The CDR3 nucleotides are TGTGCCAGCAGTCCCCGGACAGGGAAAATCGGGCAGTACTCC.

This chain links TRBV10-3 with TRBJ2-1; TRBD2 aligns across 7 bases. The CDR3 totals 14 residues. The V gene's germline CDR1 is ENHRY and CDR2 SYGVKD. Germline trimming cut 0 bases from V and 4 bases from J; bases unmatched to any gene: 0. The CDR3 loop reads CAISESSGYNEQFF. DNA of the CDR3: TGTGCCATCAGTGAGTCTAGCGGGTACAATGAGCAGTTCTTC.

This clonotype has only one observation. A much larger clone differs by one base, so this may be a read error. The chain uses TRBV13 and TRBJ2-5, with 8 bases matching TRBD1. Germline values: CDR1 PRHDT, CDR2 FYEKMQ (reference sequence). Losses at the gene ends were 5 bases for V and 2 bases for J; bases not matched to a gene: 10. CDR3 length equals 16 residues. CDR3 in amino acids: CASSGSDRESQETQYF. CDR3 bases: TGTGCCAGCAGCGGGTCGGACAGGGAATCTCAAGAGACCCAGTACTTC.

This clonotype was seen many times. The chain is built from TRBV5-8 and TRBJ1-1, with unresolved D. The CDR3 totals 14 residues. Germline V CDR1 and CDR2: SGHTS, YDEGEE. V was cut by 9 bases and J by 8 bases, with 23 bases left in between. The CDR3 DNA reads TGTGCCAACCAATCTTACTCCCGTCCGACCGAAGCTTTCTTT. This gives the protein CANQSYSRPTEAFF.

The rearrangement links TRBV25-1 to TRBJ2-1; D may be TRBD1 (5 bases). The length of the CDR3 is 12 residues. Germline loops: CDR1 MGHDK, CDR2 SYGVNS. Between the trimmed V and J ends, which lost 2 bases and 9 bases, there was a span of 8 bases. The CDR3 sequence: CASSEQGFEQFF. The CDR3 bases are TGTGCCAGCAGTGAACAGGGTTTTGAGCAGTTCTTC.

This rearrangement joins TRBV6-1 to TRBJ2-2, with D hard to call. V was cut by 5 bases and J by 3 bases, with 10 bases left in between. Germline CDR1 and CDR2: MNHNS and SASEGT. This CDR3 comprises 14 residues. In DNA, the CDR3 is TGTGCCAGCAGTATAACACCGTACACCGGGGAGCTGTTTTTT. It encodes CASSITPYTGELFF.

This clonotype was seen ten or more times. V and J are TRBV30 and TRBJ2-5, with 9 bases lining up with TRBD2. Germline CDR1 and CDR2: GTSNPN and SVGIG (reference sequence). This CDR3 is built from 13 residues. The CDR3 nucleotides are TGTGCTTACGAGCGGGGGGCCGAAGAGACCCAGTACTTC. Translating gives CAYERGAEETQYF.

About this clonotype: Sequence at one end of the junction differs from germline and may be a read error. This chain connects TRBV7-9 to TRBJ2-2, with 7 bases matching TRBD2. This CDR3 is 16 amino acids long. CDR1 and CDR2 from the germline V gene are SEHNR and FQNEAQ (reference sequence). The DNA for the CDR3 is TGTGCCAGCAGCGTAGGGCTAGCGGAGGACACCGGGGAGCCGTTTTTT. Translating gives CASSVGLAEDTGEPFF.

This clonotype was picked up many times. CDR3 coding DNA: TGTGCCAGCAGCCGAGAAGTACAGAGAAACACTGAAGCTTTCTTT. It translates to CASSREVQRNTEAFF. The rearrangement uses TRBV7-9 and TRBJ1-1; the D is unclear. Germline V lookup: CDR1 SEHNR, CDR2 FQNEAQ (reference sequence). This CDR3 comprises 15 residues. V was shortened by 5 bases and J by 2 bases, with 15 bases between the two germline ends. Full variable domain (missing parts from reference TRBV7-9 and TRBJ1-1): DTGVSQNPRHKITKRGQNVTFRCDPISEHNRLYWYRQTLGQGPEFLTYFQNEAQLEKSRLLSDRFSAERPKGSFSTLEIQRTEQGDSAMYLCASSREVQRNTEAFFGQGTRLTVV.

J is TRBJ1-1 and V is TRBV20-1; D is ambiguous. CDR3 length equals 13 residues. V was pared by 4 bases and J by 4 bases, with 13 bases between. Germline V lookup: CDR1 DFQATT, CDR2 SNEGSKA (reference sequence). CDR3 amino acids: CSATPRAGTEAFF. The CDR3 DNA reads as TGCAGTGCTACCCCAAGGGCAGGCACTGAAGCTTTCTTT.

On this clonotype: The final CDR3 position lacks the conserved phenylalanine or tryptophan, pointing to a likely read error. The chain carries TRBV6-4 and TRBJ2-1, with 10 bases identical to TRBD2. CDR3 length: 16 amino acids. V dropped 6 bases and J dropped 8; count of bases not matched to a gene: 13. CDR1 and CDR2 from the germline V gene are MRHNA and SNTAGT. The CDR3 DNA sequence: TGTGCCAGCAGCTTCAAACCCGGGACTAGCGACGATGAGCAGTTCTCC. This sequence encodes CASSFKPGTSDDEQFS.

This clonotype was recorded a few times. An end of the junction does not agree with germline; a read error may underlie this. This chain links TRBV4-1 with TRBJ1-6; 10 nucleotides match TRBD1. The CDR3 has 19 amino acids. Germline CDR1 is MGHRA and CDR2 is YSYEKL. In DNA, the CDR3 is TGTGCCAGCAGCCAAGCGCCCGGGACAGGGGAAGTCCGTAATTCACCCCCCCACTTT. The encoded protein is CASSQAPGTGEVRNSPPHF.

The V call is TRBV9, the J call TRBJ1-1; 9 nucleotides align to TRBD1. Germline V CDR1 and CDR2: SGDLS, YYNGEE. The CDR3 spans 15 residues. V dropped 0 bases and J dropped 3; count of bases not matched to a gene: 3. The CDR3 DNA reads TGTGCCAGCAGCGTAGGGGACAGGGAGGACACTGAAGCTTTCTTT. The encoded protein is CASSVGDREDTEAFF.

Many counts were recorded for this clonotype. CDR3 loop: CASSEQRQGTYEQYF. DNA for the CDR3: TGTGCCAGCAGTGAACAGCGACAGGGTACCTACGAGCAGTACTTC. This chain connects TRBV6-1 to TRBJ2-7, with TRBD1 matching over 7 bases. The ends lost 2 bases at V and 2 bases at J; junction bases unmatched: 6. Germline V gene data show CDR1 as MNHNS and CDR2 as SASEGT. This CDR3 comprises 15 residues.

This clonotype was counted many times. The rearrangement links TRBV9 to TRBJ1-1; D call uncertain. V was clipped by 0 bases and J by 0 bases, with 9 bases between them. This CDR3 has 15 amino acids. Germline CDR1 and CDR2: SGDLS and YYNGEE. CDR3 in amino acids: CASSVEGRLNTEAFF. DNA of the CDR3: TGTGCCAGCAGCGTAGAGGGCAGGTTGAACACTGAAGCTTTCTTT.

The chain employs TRBV7-9 and TRBJ1-3; D gene unclear. V lost 4 bases and J lost 0, with 16 bases in between. Germline CDR1 reads SEHNR; CDR2 reads FQNEAQ (reference sequence). This CDR3 is built from 17 residues. DNA for the CDR3: TGTGCCAGCAGCTCCCCTTGGGTTCGGAGCTCTGGAAACACCATATATTTT. This translates into CASSSPWVRSSGNTIYF.

This clonotype was detected only once. The chain links TRBV7-3 to TRBJ2-1; D is possibly TRBD2 (6 bases). The V gene's germline CDR1 is SGHTA and CDR2 FQGTGA. This CDR3 region has 15 residues. V was cut by 5 bases and J by 0 bases, with 11 bases left in between. Written as DNA, the CDR3 is TGTGCCAGCAGCACCTCGACTAGCTCCTACAATGAGCAGTTCTTC. It translates to CASSTSTSSYNEQFF.